This passage covers 4 T cell receptor beta chains from one sample sequenced in a study of CD8 T cells in ankylosing spondylitis. The antigens of these receptors remain unknown. Each CDR3 protein gets one entry after TCRdb re-called the 5' RACE reads with MiXCR. The sample records 670,000 or so distinct CDR3 sequences, 15% to 20% being singletons. Study-wide findings and caveats: What appeared characteristic of ankylosing spondylitis blood was a TCR beta motif of about eight highly homologous variants.

The sample was blood, either unsorted or a sorted T cell fraction (not recorded which). The source is a male donor with ankylosing spondylitis.

In its sample, this clonotype was seen a few times. The rearrangement links TRBV7-6 to TRBJ2-2; D perhaps matches TRBD2 (6 bases). Germline assignment: CDR1 SGHVS and CDR2 FNYEAQ. CDR3 length: 14 amino acids. V shed 5 bases and J shed 1 base, with 8 bases lying between them. The CDR3, as DNA: TGTGCCAGCAGCGGTAGCGGGAACACCGGGGAGCTGTTTTTT. It yields the protein CASSGSGNTGELFF.

This clonotype was observed a handful of times. V is TRBV29-1 and J is TRBJ2-5; D tentatively fits TRBD1 or TRBD2 (5 bases each). Germline V gene lookup returns CDR1 SQVTM and CDR2 ANQGSEA. The CDR3 consists of 12 residues. V was clipped by 4 bases and J by 5 bases, with 11 bases between them. The chain's CDR3 is CSVVGREETQYF. For the CDR3, the DNA is TGCAGCGTTGTAGGCAGGGAGGAGACCCAGTACTTC.

In its sample, this clonotype was seen a few times. The chain joins TRBV3-1 to TRBJ2-7; weak D call: TRBD1 (6 bases). Between the trimmed V and J ends, which lost 1 base and 2 bases, there was a span of 15 bases. CDR1 is LGHDT, CDR2 YNNKEL, per germline (reference sequence). CDR3 size: 16 residues. The CDR3 sequence is CASSQAGLGAAYEQYF. CDR3 bases: TGTGCCAGCAGCCAAGCTGGACTGGGGGCGGCCTACGAGCAGTACTTC.

The V and J genes are TRBV11-3 and TRBJ1-3; D not certain. The CDR3 length is 16 residues. The ends were cut back, 1 base at V and 0 bases at J, with 10 bases in the middle. Germline V gives CDR1 SGHNT, CDR2 YENEEA. CDR3 in amino acids: CASSLAGQYSGNTIYF. The CDR3 DNA follows: TGTGCCAGCAGCTTAGCTGGTCAGTACTCTGGAAACACCATATATTTT.